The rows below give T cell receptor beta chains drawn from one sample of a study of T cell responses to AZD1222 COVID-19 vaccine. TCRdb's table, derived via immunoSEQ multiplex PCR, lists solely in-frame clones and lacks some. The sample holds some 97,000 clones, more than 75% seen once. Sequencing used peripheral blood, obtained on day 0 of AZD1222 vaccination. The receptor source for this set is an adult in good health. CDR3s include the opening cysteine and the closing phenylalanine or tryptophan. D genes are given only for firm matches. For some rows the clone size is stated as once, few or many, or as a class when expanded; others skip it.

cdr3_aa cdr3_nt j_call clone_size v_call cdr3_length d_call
CASTDLRGVTNTIYF TGTGCCAGCACCGACCTCCGAGGGGTTACGAACACCATATATTTT TRBJ1-3 NA TRBV6-5 15 NA
CSARGNTEAFF TGCAGTGCTAGAGGGAACACTGAAGCTTTCTTT TRBJ1-1 NA TRBV20-1 11 NA
CSASGSYGYTF TGCAGTGCTAGCGGGTCCTATGGCTACACCTTC TRBJ1-2 NA TRBV20-1 11 NA
CASSTDRVSDTEAFF TGCGCCAGCAGCACGGACAGGGTGTCGGACACTGAAGCTTTCTTT TRBJ1-1 once TRBV5-1 15 TRBD1
CASSPRTSGGTNTGELFF TGTGCCAGCTCGCCTCGGACTAGCGGGGGGACTAACACCGGGGAGCTGTTTTTT TRBJ2-2 NA TRBV18 18 TRBD2
CASSVLSGAYTDTQYF TGTGCCAGCAGCGTCCTGAGCGGGGCCTACACAGATACGCAGTATTTT TRBJ2-3 few TRBV9 16 TRBD2
CASSLFGRGDQPQHF TGTGCCAGCAGCTTGTTCGGGAGGGGGGATCAGCCCCAGCATTTT TRBJ1-5 NA TRBV5-6 15 NA
CASSSLWPGVQAFF TGTGCCAGCAGTTCCCTGTGGCCCGGGGTCCAAGCTTTCTTT TRBJ1-1 once TRBV7-2 14 NA
CASSLAYEQYF TGTGCCAGCAGTCTAGCCTACGAGCAGTACTTC TRBJ2-7 NA TRBV2 11 NA
CASSLGFGYTF TGTGCCAGCAGTTTAGGGTTTGGCTACACCTTC TRBJ1-2 NA TRBV12-3/TRBV12-4 11 NA
CASSLESNSKLQHF TGTGCCAGCAGTTTAGAGAGCAACTCTAAACTCCAGCATTTT TRBJ1-5 once TRBV27 14 NA
CASSPRMRGEAGTGELFF TGTGCCAGCAGCCCCCGAATGAGGGGGGAGGCGGGGACCGGGGAGCTGTTTTTT TRBJ2-2 once TRBV7-3 18 NA
CASSLRGAYEQYF TGTGCCAGCAGCCTCCGGGGAGCCTACGAGCAGTACTTC TRBJ2-7 NA TRBV14 13 NA
CASRPTGGTTREAFF TGTGCCAGCAGACCCACAGGGGGCACCACTCGTGAAGCTTTCTTT TRBJ1-1 few TRBV6-5 15 TRBD1
CASSTPGTGYQPQHF TGTGCCAGCAGTACCCCCGGGACAGGGTATCAGCCCCAGCATTTT TRBJ1-5 NA TRBV28 15 TRBD1
CSTWQMSSYEQYF TGTTCTACGTGGCAGATGAGCTCCTACGAGCAGTACTTC TRBJ2-7 NA TRBV9 13 NA
CASSLGGGYEKLFF TGTGCCAGCAGTTTGGGTGGGGGGTATGAAAAACTGTTTTTT TRBJ1-4 NA TRBV27 14 NA
CASTENTGSYEQYF TGTGCCAGCACGGAGAACACGGGGTCCTACGAGCAGTACTTC TRBJ2-7 NA TRBV2 14 NA
CSVDRGGTEAFF TGCAGCGTTGATCGAGGGGGCACTGAAGCTTTCTTT TRBJ1-1 NA TRBV29-1 12 NA
CASSLGRASTEAFF TGTGCCAGCAGCTTAGGCAGGGCTAGCACTGAAGCTTTCTTT TRBJ1-1 NA TRBV7-3 14 NA
CASSSTGGVYEQYF TGTGCCAGCAGTTCGACAGGGGGCGTTTACGAGCAGTACTTC TRBJ2-7 NA TRBV28 14 TRBD1
CATTGGYSNQPQHF TGTGCCACCACGGGGGGATATAGCAATCAGCCCCAGCATTTT TRBJ1-5 NA TRBV15 14 NA
CASSFRGMNTEAFF TGTGCCAGCAGTTTCAGGGGCATGAACACTGAAGCTTTCTTT TRBJ1-1 few TRBV6-5 14 NA
CASSRDYRQFF TGTGCCAGCAGCAGGGACTACCGCCAGTTCTTC TRBJ2-1 NA TRBV7-2 11 TRBD2
CASSPLVVGGAYEQYF TGTGCCAGCTCACCTCTCGTGGTGGGGGGTGCCTACGAGCAGTACTTC TRBJ2-7 once TRBV18 16 NA
CASSTRALLGNQPQHF TGTGCCAGTAGTACCAGGGCTCTACTTGGCAATCAGCCCCAGCATTTT TRBJ1-5 NA TRBV19 16 NA
CASSEWRTGGANYEQYF TGTGCCAGCAGTGAGTGGAGGACAGGGGGCGCGAACTACGAGCAGTACTTC TRBJ2-7 NA TRBV25-1 17 TRBD1
CASNRDRGTGELFF TGTGCCAGCAACCGGGACAGGGGAACCGGGGAGCTGTTTTTT TRBJ2-2 NA TRBV6-5 14 TRBD1
CASSPHGDATNEKLFF TGTGCCAGCAGCCCTCATGGGGATGCAACTAATGAAAAACTGTTTTTT TRBJ1-4 NA TRBV11-2 16 NA
CASSEEVGGTGNTIYF TGTGCCAGCAGTGAAGAAGTAGGGGGTACTGGAAACACCATATATTTT TRBJ1-3 NA TRBV28 16 NA
CASSPYLNRGAVMARGQNSPLHF TGTGCCAGCTCACCCTACCTCAATCGTGGGGCAGTCATGGCCAGGGGTCAAAATTCACCCCTCCACTTT TRBJ1-6 NA TRBV18 23 NA
CASSQEAASRFPGYNEQFF TGCGCCAGCAGCCAAGAGGCGGCCAGCCGCTTCCCCGGGTACAATGAGCAGTTCTTC TRBJ2-1 NA TRBV4-1 19 NA
CASSTDRANTEAFF TGTGCCAGCAGTACGGACAGGGCGAACACTGAAGCTTTCTTT TRBJ1-1 NA TRBV6-5 14 TRBD1
CASSEAYRDTGELFF TGTGCCAGCAGTGAAGCGTACAGGGACACCGGGGAGCTGTTTTTT TRBJ2-2 NA TRBV6-1 15 NA
CASRRATQGGETQYF TGTGCCAGCAGGAGAGCGACACAGGGCGGCGAGACCCAGTACTTC TRBJ2-5 NA TRBV25-1 15 NA
CASSLVVREGDLTDTQYF TGTGCCAGCAGCTTAGTGGTGAGAGAGGGGGACCTCACAGATACGCAGTATTTT TRBJ2-3 NA TRBV13 18 NA
CASSQGVGGDTEAFF TGTGCCAGCAGTCAGGGGGTGGGCGGGGACACTGAAGCTTTCTTT TRBJ1-1 NA TRBV7-9 15 TRBD1
CASSATEYNEQFF TGTGCCAGCAGTGCAACCGAATACAATGAGCAGTTCTTC TRBJ2-1 few TRBV6-4 13 NA
CASSFSRGSYNEQFF TGTGCCAGCAGCTTCTCACGGGGGAGTTACAATGAGCAGTTCTTC TRBJ2-1 NA TRBV7-3 15 NA
CASSPAGNEQYF TGTGCCAGCTCCCCTGCAGGGAACGAGCAGTACTTC TRBJ2-7 NA TRBV18 12 NA
CASSLISSGGNTIYF TGTGCCAGCAGCTTGATCAGCTCAGGGGGAAACACCATATATTTT TRBJ1-3 NA TRBV7-9 15 NA